There are many counts of the clone carrying this TCR beta chain. What it recognizes is unknown. This sample is drawn from a study of breast tumors, draining lymph nodes, adjacent tissues. The study's findings and limits: Compared with lymph nodes, tumors were less diverse; compared with nontumor tissue, more. That most tumor T cells come from lymph nodes remained unproven.

MiXCR was run by TCRdb on the multiplex PCR reads, yielding one entry per CDR3 protein. The data contain about 230,000 distinct CDR3 sequences, less than 40% of them singletons. The germline V gene encodes CDR1 SGHTA and CDR2 FQGNSA. V dropped 5 bases and J dropped 3; count of bases not matched to a gene: 9. The CDR3 consists of 15 residues. The lymph nodes were axillary draining lymph nodes from breast cancer patients. The source material was axillary lymph node tissue. The receptor's source is a female donor with breast cancer. Some clones in this sample may be carry-over from other donors' samples. J is TRBJ2-7 and V is TRBV7-2; 8 bases fit TRBD2. The CDR3 sequence: CASSTGTRQDYEQYF. The CDR3 bases are TGTGCCAGCAGCACCGGGACTAGACAGGACTACGAGCAGTACTTC.